This T cell receptor (beta chain) derives from a study of tumor-infiltrating lymphocytes in primary liver carcinoma. Whole-study context: Donors had hepatocellular carcinoma or combined HCC and intrahepatic cholangiocarcinoma.

Total RNA (around 510 ng) served as template for TCR beta cDNA synthesis primed by a constant-region primer. For TCR beta, libraries were produced by three nested multiplex PCR rounds using slightly modified ARM-PCR. TCRdb ran MiXCR on the multiplex PCR reads and lists one entry per CDR3 protein. The sample carries about 320,000 distinct CDR3 sequences, 60% to 80% recorded once. RNA isolated from unsorted whole blood supplied the blood RNA, with germline DNA also extracted. Sampling before surgery obtained about 4 milliliters of peripheral blood. The study, taken as a whole, reports: Tumor region pairs overlapped more than did tumor-adjacent and tumor-blood pairs.

In this sample, this clonotype turned up many times. The antigen is unknown. The source is a man aged 40-50 years with primary liver carcinoma and hepatitis B virus infection. The material sequenced was peripheral blood.

CDR3 nucleotide sequence: TGTGCCAGCAGTAACGCGCCAGGGGTCGATACGCAGTATTTT. Translating it yields CASSNAPGVDTQYF. The gene calls are TRBV6-2 or TRBV6-3 and TRBJ2-3; perhaps TRBD1 as D (6 bases). The CDR3 length is 14 residues. The germline V gene encodes CDR1 MNHEY and CDR2 SVGEGT. V lost 5 bases and J 6 bases, leaving 15 bases between the germline ends.